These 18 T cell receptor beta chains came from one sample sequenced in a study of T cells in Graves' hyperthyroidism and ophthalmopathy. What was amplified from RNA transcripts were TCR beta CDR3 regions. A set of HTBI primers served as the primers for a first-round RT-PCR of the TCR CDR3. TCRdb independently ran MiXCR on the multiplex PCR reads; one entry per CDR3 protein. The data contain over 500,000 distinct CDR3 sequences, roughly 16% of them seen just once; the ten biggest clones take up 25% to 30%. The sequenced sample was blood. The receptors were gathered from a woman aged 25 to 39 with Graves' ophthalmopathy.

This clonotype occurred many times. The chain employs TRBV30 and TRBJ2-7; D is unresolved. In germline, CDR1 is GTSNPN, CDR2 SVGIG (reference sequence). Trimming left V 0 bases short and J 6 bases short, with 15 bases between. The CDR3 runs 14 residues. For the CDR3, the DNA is TGTGCCTGGAGTGTCCCGACTGGTCTTCGCGAGCAGTACTTC. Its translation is CAWSVPTGLREQYF. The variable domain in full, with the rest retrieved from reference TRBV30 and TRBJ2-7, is SQTIHQWPATLVQPVGSPLSLECTVEGTSNPNLYWYRQAAGRGLQLLFYSVGIGQISSEVPQNLSASRPQDRQFILSSKKLLLSDSGFYLCAWSVPTGLREQYFGPGTRLTVT.

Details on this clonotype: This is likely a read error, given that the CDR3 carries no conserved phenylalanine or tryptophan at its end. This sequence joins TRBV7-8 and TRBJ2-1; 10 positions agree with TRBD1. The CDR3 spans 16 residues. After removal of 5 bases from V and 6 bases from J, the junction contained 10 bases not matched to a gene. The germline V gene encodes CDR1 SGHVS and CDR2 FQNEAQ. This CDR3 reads CASSTQTGGLPNEQFS. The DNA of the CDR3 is TGTGCCAGCAGCACGCAGACAGGGGGCCTCCCCAATGAGCAGTTCTCC.

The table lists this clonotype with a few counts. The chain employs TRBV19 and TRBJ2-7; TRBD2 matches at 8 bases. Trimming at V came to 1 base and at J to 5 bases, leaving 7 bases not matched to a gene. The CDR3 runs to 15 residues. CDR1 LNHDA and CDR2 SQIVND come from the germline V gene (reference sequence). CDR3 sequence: CASSIVPGRANEQYF. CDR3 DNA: TGTGCCAGTAGTATAGTCCCCGGGAGGGCCAACGAGCAGTACTTC.

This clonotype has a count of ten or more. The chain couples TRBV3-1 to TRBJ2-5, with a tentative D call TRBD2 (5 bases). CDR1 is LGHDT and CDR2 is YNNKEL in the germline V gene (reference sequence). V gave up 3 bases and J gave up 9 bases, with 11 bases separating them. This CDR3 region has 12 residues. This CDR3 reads CASSQHEAAQYF. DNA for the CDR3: TGTGCCAGCAGCCAGCACGAAGCGGCCCAGTACTTC.

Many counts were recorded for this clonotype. The CDR3 spells CASSQDPLAGGPYTQYF. The CDR3 coding sequence is TGTGCCAGCAGCCAAGATCCGCTAGCGGGAGGGCCTTATACGCAGTATTTT. V gene TRBV3-1 combines with J gene TRBJ2-3; TRBD2 aligns across 12 bases. Germline V lookup: CDR1 LGHDT, CDR2 YNNKEL (reference sequence). The J segment lost 7 bases and the V segment lost 0 bases, leaving 8 bases of the junction unmatched. The CDR3 contains 17 residues.

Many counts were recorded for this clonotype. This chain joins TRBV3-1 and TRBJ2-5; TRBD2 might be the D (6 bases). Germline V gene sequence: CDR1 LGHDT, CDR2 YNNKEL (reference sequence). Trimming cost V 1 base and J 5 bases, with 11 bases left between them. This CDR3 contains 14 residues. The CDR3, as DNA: TGTGCCAGCAGCCAAGCGGGAGTGTCTGAGACCCAGTACTTC. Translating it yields CASSQAGVSETQYF.

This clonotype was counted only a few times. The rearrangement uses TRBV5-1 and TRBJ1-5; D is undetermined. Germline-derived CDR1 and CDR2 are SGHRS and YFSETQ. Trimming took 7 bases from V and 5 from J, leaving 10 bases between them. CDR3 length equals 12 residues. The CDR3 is CASSDEHQPQHF. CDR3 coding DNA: TGCGCCAGCTCGGACGAGCATCAGCCCCAGCATTTT.

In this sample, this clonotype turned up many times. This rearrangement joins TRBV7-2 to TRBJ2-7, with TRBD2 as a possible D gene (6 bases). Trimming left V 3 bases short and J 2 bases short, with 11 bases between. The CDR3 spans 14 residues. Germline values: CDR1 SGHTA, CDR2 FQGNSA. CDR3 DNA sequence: TGTGCCAGCAGCTTGGCGGGAAGCGCCTACGAGCAGTACTTC. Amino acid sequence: CASSLAGSAYEQYF.

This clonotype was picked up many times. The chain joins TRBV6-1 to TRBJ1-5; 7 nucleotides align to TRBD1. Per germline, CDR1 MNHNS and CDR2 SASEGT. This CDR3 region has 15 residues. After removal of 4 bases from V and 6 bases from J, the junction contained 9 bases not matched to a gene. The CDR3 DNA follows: TGTGCCAGCAGTGGGGGGGAAGGGGGCGGTCAGCCCCAGCATTTT. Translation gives CASSGGEGGGQPQHF.

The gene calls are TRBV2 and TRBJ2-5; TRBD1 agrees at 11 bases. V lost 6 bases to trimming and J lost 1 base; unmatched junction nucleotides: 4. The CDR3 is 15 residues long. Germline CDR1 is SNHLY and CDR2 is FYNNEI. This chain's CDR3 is CASRGGTGGQETQYF. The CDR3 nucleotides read TGTGCCAGCAGGGGAGGGACAGGGGGCCAAGAGACCCAGTACTTC. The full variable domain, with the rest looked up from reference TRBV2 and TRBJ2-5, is EPEVTQTPSHQVTQMGQEVILRCVPISNHLYFYWYRQILGQKVEFLVSFYNNEISEKSEIFDDQFSVERPDGSNFTLKIRSTKLEDSAMYFCASRGGTGGQETQYFGPGTRLLVL.

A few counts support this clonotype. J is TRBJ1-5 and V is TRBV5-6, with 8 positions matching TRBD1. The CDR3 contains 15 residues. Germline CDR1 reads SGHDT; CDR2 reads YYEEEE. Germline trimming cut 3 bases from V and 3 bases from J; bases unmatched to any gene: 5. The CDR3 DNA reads TGTGCCAGCAGCTACAGGGGGTTCGACAATCAGCCCCAGCATTTT. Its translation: CASSYRGFDNQPQHF.

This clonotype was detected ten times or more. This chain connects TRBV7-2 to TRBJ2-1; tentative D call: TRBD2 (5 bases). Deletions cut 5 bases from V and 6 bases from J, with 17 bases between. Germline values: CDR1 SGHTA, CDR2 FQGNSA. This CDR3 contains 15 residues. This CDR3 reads CASSPPPRGRNEQFF. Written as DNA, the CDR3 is TGTGCCAGCAGCCCCCCCCCGAGAGGGCGCAATGAGCAGTTCTTC.

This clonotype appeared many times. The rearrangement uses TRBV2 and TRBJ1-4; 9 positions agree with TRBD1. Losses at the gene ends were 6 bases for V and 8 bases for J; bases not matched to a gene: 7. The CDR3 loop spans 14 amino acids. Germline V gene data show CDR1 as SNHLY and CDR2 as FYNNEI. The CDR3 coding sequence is TGTGCCAGCAGGCAAGGGGACAGGGACGAAAAACTGTTTTTT. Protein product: CASRQGDRDEKLFF.

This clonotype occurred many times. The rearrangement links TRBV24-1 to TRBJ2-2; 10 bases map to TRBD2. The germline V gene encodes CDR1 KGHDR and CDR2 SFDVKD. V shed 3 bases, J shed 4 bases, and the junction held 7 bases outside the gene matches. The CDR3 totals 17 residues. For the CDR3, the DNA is TGTGCCACCAGTGATGCCGGACTAGCGGCTCGCACCGGGGAGCTGTTTTTT. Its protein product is CATSDAGLAARTGELFF.

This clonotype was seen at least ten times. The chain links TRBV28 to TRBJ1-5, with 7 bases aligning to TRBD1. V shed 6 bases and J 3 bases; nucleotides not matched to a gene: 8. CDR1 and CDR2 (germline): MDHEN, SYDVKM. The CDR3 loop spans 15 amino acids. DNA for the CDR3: TGTGCCAGCAGACAGACAGGGACAGCCAATCAGCCCCAGCATTTT. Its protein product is CASRQTGTANQPQHF. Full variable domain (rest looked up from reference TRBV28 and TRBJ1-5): DVKVTQSSRYLVKRTGEKVFLECVQDMDHENMFWYRQDPGLGLRLIYFSYDVKMKEKGDIPEGYSVSREKKERFSLILESASTNQTSMYLCASRQTGTANQPQHFGDGTRLSIL.

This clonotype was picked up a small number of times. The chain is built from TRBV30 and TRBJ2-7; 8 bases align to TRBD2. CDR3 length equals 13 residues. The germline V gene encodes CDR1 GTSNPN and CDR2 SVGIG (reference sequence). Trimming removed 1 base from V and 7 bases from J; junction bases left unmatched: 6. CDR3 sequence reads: CAWSGTSSGEQYF. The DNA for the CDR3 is TGTGCCTGGAGTGGGACTAGCTCGGGAGAGCAGTACTTC.

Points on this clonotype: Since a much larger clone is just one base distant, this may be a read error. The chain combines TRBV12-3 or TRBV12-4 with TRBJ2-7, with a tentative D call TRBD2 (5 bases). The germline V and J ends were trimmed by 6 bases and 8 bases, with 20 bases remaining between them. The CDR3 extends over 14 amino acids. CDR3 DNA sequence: TGTGCCAGCAGCCCGGGCGGGCGGCCTATAAAGCAGTACTTC. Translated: CASSPGGRPIKQYF.

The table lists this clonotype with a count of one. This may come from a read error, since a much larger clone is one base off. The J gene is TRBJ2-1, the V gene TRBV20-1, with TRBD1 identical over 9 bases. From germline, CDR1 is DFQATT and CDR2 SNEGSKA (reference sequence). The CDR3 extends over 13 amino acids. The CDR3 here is CGTGTGPHNEQFF. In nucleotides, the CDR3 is TGCGGAACCGGGACAGGGCCCCACAATGAGCAGTTCTTC.